Listed below are T cell receptor beta chains from one sample, sequenced in a study of shared clonotypes between healthy human individuals. TCRdb keeps only in-frame clones here, not all; method: immunoSEQ multiplex PCR. The repertoire holds some 1.1 million clones, roughly 77% seen once, with about 0.94% in the top ten. Sequenced sample: memory CD4+ T cells from PBMCs. The receptor set was obtained from a man aged 18 to 29 in good health. Some clones in this sample may be carry-over from other donors' samples. CDR3s leave out the opening cysteine and the closing phenylalanine or tryptophan.

j_call v_call cdr3_aa
TRBJ2-5 TRBV7-2 ASSRGGQETQY
TRBJ2-7 TRBV28 ASSDFRGIYEQY
TRBJ2-2 TRBV5-4 ASSLAGGGLAGELF
TRBJ2-7 TRBV28 ASSSLGTGSWGQY
TRBJ1-2 TRBV5-6 ASSSLSTGVYGYT
TRBJ1-3 TRBV15 ATSRDRLSGNTIY
TRBJ2-7 TRBV7-6 ASSLAAGETYEQY
TRBJ2-5 TRBV7-9 ASSLAAGVETQY
TRBJ1-1 TRBV10-3 AIRGVNTEAF
TRBJ2-2 TRBV5-1 ASGTSNTGELF
TRBJ2-5 TRBV25-1 ASSAGLAGGGETQY
TRBJ2-7 TRBV10-3 AISESGLAGGNEQY
TRBJ2-5 TRBV7-2 ASSLGFLETQY
TRBJ2-1 TRBV5-1 ASSTRTSGRATPVDEQF
TRBJ2-7 TRBV30 AWSGQAGVAYEQY
TRBJ2-1 TRBV7-8 ASSREGVAYNEQF
TRBJ2-1 TRBV4-1 ASSQSGLARVEQF
TRBJ2-3 TRBV15 ATSRGPLAGRTDTQY
TRBJ2-2 TRBV5-1 ASSNTGRNTGELF